This T cell receptor (beta chain) appears in the sequencing data of a study of cytomegalovirus exposure and HLA in healthy donors. General study results and limits: The study designated around 150 TCR beta chains cytomegalovirus-associated. Some public TCRs appeared in many individuals, while most sequences were rare. Indistinguishability led to the exclusion of some V segments, TRBV6-2 and TRBV6-3 included.

Germline loops: CDR1 MNHEY, CDR2 SMNVEV (reference sequence). V was pared by 5 bases and J by 2 bases, with 28 bases between. CDR3 size: 19 residues. The PCR employed 60 Vbeta primers together with 13 Jbeta primers. The protocol was immunoSEQ multiplex PCR, while the TCRdb copy is restricted to in-frame clones and leaves out a portion. This table has tens of thousands of clones, just under 80% appearing once. Worth noting for this clone: Its antigen is undetermined.

Sample: PBMCs. This receptor was identified in a male donor in good health and CMV-seropositive. The chain combines TRBV27 with TRBJ2-7; D might be TRBD1 (5 bases). The CDR3 bases are TGTGCCAGCAGTCCCGTGACGGAACTTATCCCTATGGGGCCCTACGAGCAGTACTTC. This codes for CASSPVTELIPMGPYEQYF.